This T cell receptor beta chain stems from a study of blood T cell repertoires in COVID-19. Trimming removed 6 bases at V and 0 bases at J, with 17 bases between. The CDR3 sequence is 17 residues long. Germline CDR1 and CDR2: LNHDA and SQIVND (reference sequence). Sequencing was performed with immunoSEQ multiplex PCR; in TCRdb, only in-frame clones are kept and a portion is missing. The sample includes under 80,000 clones, roughly 84% seen only once; the top ten take around 6%. The TCR sequence derives from a woman between 55 and 75 years old with acute or convalescent COVID-19. Material: peripheral blood. The chain combines TRBV19 with TRBJ2-2; D may be TRBD1 (6 bases). CDR3 nucleotides: TGTGCCAGTAGCTTGGGAATGGGGGCTGCGAACACCGGGGAGCTGTTTTTT. It yields the protein CASSLGMGAANTGELFF.